This T cell receptor (beta chain) was sequenced in a study of blood T cell repertoires in COVID-19. Study summary: The analysed material was cDNA or gDNA that came from T cells, B-cell-depleted T cells, or PBMCs.

Per germline, CDR1 LNHNV and CDR2 YYDKDF (reference sequence). V lost 2 bases, J lost 2 bases, and 0 bases stayed unmatched. The length of the CDR3 is 16 residues. Per the study methods: From reference gene primer amplification, estimates of nucleated cell counts were derived. Libraries were prepared by immunoSEQ multiplex PCR; TCRdb keeps only in-frame clonotypes and omits some of them. D and trimming were read from the DNA, whereas the V and J calls and clone size are those reported in that table. This table has 350,000 or so clones, around 90% appearing once. Participant ages covered roughly 18 to 89 years across about 25 US areas. Cohort 3 recovery required two negative PCRs, clearance, or symptom resolution.

The chain employs TRBV15 and TRBJ2-1, with TRBD2 identical over 13 bases. The receptor was derived from a woman aged 25 to 39 who had recovered from COVID-19. The source material was PBMCs or T cells enriched from blood (not recorded which). CDR3 loop: CATSRTSGGAYNEQFF. The CDR3 DNA sequence: TGTGCCACCAGCAGAACTAGCGGGGGGGCCTACAATGAGCAGTTCTTC.